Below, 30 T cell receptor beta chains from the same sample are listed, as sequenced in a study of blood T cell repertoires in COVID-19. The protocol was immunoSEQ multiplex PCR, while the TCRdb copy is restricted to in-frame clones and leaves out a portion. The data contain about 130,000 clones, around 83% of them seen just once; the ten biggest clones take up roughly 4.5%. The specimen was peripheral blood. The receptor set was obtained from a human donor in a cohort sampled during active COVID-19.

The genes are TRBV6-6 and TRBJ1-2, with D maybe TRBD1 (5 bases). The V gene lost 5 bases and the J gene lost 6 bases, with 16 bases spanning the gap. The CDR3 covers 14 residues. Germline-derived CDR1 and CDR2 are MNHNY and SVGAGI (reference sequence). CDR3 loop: CASSRAGGLHGYTF. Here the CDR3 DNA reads TGTGCCAGCAGTAGGGCCGGGGGACTTCATGGCTACACCTTC.

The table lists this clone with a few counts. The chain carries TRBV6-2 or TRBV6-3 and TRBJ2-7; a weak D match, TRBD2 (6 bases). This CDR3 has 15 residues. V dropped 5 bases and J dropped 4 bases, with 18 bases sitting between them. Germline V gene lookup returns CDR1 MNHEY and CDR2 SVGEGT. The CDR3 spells CASSDKRGGSYEQYV. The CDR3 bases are TGTGCCAGCAGTGACAAACGCGGAGGGAGTTACGAGCAGTACGTC.

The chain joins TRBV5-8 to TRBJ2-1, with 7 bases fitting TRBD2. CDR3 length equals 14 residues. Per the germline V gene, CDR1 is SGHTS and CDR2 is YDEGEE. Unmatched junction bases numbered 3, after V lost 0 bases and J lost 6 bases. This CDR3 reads CASSLGTRANEQFF. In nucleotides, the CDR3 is TGTGCCAGCAGCTTGGGGACTAGGGCCAATGAGCAGTTCTTC. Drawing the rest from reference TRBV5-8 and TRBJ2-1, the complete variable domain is EAGVTQSPTHLIKTRGQQATLRCSPISGHTSVYWYQQALGLGLQFLLWYDEGEERNRGNFPPRFSGRQFPNYSSELNVNALELEDSALYLCASSLGTRANEQFFGPGTRLTVL.

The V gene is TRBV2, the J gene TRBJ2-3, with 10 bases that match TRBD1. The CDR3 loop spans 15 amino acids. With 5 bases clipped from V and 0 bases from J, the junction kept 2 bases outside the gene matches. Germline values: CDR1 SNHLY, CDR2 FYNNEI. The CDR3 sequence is CASSRQGASTDTQYF. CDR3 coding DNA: TGTGCCAGCAGTAGACAGGGGGCGAGCACAGATACGCAGTATTTT. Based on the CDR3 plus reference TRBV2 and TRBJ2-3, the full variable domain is EPEVTQTPSHQVTQMGQEVILRCVPISNHLYFYWYRQILGQKVEFLVSFYNNEISEKSEIFDDQFSVERPDGSNFTLKIRSTKLEDSAMYFCASSRQGASTDTQYFGPGTRLTVL.

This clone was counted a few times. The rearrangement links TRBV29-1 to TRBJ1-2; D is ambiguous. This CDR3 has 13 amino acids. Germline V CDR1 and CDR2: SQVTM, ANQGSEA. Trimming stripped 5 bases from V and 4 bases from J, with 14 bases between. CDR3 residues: CSVILRGSYGYTF. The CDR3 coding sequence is TGCAGCGTTATACTAAGAGGAAGCTATGGCTACACCTTC.

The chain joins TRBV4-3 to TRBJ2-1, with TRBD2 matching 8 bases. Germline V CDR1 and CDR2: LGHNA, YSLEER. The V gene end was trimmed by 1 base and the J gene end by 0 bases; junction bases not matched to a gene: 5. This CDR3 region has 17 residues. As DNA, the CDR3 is TGCGCCAGCAGCCAAGGTCGGGGGGGCCTCTCCTACAATGAGCAGTTCTTC. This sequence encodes CASSQGRGGLSYNEQFF.

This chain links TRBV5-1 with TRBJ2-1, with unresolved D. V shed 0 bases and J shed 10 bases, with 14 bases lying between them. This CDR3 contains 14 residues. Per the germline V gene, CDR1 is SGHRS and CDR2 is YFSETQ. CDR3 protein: CASSLGQIGWEQFF. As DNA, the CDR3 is TGCGCCAGCAGCTTGGGGCAGATCGGGTGGGAGCAGTTCTTC.

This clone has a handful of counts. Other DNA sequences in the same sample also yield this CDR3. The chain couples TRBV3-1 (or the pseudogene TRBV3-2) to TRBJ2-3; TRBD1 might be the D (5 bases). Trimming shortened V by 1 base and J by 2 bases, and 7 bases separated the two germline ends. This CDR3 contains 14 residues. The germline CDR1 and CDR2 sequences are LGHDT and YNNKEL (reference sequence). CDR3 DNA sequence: TGTGCCAGCAGCCAAGGGGGCCCCACAGATACGCAGTATTTT. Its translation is CASSQGGPTDTQYF.

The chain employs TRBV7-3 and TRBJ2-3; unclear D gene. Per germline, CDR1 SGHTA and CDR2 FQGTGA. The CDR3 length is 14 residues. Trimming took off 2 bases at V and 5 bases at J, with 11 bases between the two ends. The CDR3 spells CASSLVAGKDTQYF. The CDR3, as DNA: TGTGCCAGCAGCTTAGTCGCAGGAAAAGATACGCAGTATTTT.

CDR3 nucleotides: TGTGCCAGCTCACCGTCAGCGGCGGAAGGCTATGGCTACACCTTC. It codes for CASSPSAAEGYGYTF. The V and J genes are TRBV18 and TRBJ1-2; D gene ambiguous. With 3 bases removed from V and 4 bases from J, the gap between germline ends came to 15 bases. The CDR3 has 15 residues. The germline CDR1 and CDR2 sequences are KGHSH and LQKENI.

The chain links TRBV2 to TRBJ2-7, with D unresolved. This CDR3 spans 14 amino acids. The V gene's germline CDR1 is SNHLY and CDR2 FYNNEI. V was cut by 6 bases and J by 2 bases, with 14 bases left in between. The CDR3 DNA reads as TGTGCCAGCAGGCTCCTTAGGAGCCCCTACGAGCAGTACTTC. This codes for CASRLLRSPYEQYF.

CDR3 residues: CASSHGQGNNQPQHF. The CDR3 coding sequence is TGCGCCAGCAGCCACGGACAGGGGAACAATCAGCCCCAGCATTTT. The chain links TRBV4-3 to TRBJ1-5; 9 nucleotides line up with TRBD1. V trimming: 3 bases; J trimming: 3 bases; junction bases outside the gene matches: 3. This CDR3 comprises 15 residues. In germline, CDR1 is LGHNA, CDR2 YSLEER.

The CDR3 here is CASSQTTGEGGRDTQYF. The DNA of the CDR3 is TGTGCCAGCAGCCAAACGACCGGTGAGGGAGGTAGAGATACGCAGTATTTT. The rearrangement links TRBV3-1 (or the pseudogene TRBV3-2) to TRBJ2-3; D is possibly TRBD2 (6 bases). The CDR3 covers 17 residues. Germline CDR1 and CDR2: LGHDT and YNNKEL (reference sequence). The V end lost 2 bases, the J end lost 5 bases, and 20 bases lay between the germline ends.

The chain's CDR3 is CASSSTGTAGNTIYF. The DNA for the CDR3 is TGTGCCAGCAGTTCCACCGGGACTGCTGGAAACACCATATATTTT. The rearrangement joins TRBV7-2 to TRBJ1-3, with D possibly matching TRBD1 (5 bases). V was pared by 6 bases and J by 2 bases, with 14 bases between. The CDR3 spans 15 residues. Germline V gene data show CDR1 as SGHTA and CDR2 as FQGNSA.

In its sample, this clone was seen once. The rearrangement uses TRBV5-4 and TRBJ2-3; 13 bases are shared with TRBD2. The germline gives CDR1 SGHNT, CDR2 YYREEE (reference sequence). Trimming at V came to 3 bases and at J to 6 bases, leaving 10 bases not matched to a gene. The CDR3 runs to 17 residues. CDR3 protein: CASSSGGTSGNRDTQYF. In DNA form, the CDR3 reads TGTGCCAGCAGCTCGGGCGGGACTAGCGGGAATAGGGATACGCAGTATTTT.

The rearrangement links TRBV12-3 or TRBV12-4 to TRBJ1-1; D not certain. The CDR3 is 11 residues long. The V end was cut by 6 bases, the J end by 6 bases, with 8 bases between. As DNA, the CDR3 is TGTGCCAGCAGGAAGAGGGCTGAAGCTTTCTTT. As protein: CASRKRAEAFF.

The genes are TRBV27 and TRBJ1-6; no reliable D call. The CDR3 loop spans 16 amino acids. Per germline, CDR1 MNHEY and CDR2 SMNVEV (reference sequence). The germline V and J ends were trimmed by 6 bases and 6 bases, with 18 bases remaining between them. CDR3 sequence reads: CASSPQAWQLNSPLHF. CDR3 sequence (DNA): TGTGCCAGCAGCCCCCAGGCATGGCAGCTTAATTCACCCCTCCACTTT.

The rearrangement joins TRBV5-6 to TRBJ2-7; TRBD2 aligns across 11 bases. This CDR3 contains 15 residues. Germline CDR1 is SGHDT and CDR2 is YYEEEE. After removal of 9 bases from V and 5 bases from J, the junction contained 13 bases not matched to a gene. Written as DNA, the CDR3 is TGTGCCACGGCTAGCGGGGGGCTGCCAAGAAACGAGCAGTACTTC. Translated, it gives CATASGGLPRNEQYF.

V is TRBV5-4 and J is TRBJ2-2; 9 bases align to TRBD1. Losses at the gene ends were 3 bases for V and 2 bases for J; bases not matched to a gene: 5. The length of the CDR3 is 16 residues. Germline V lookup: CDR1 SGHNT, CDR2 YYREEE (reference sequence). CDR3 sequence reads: CASSWGTGINTGELFF. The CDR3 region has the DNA TGTGCCAGCAGCTGGGGGACAGGGATTAACACCGGGGAGCTGTTTTTT.

As DNA, the CDR3 is TGTGCCAGTAGTATAGCTCCCAACCTTCGGACTAGCGGGCAGAATGAGCAGTTCTTC. Protein product: CASSIAPNLRTSGQNEQFF. The chain combines TRBV19 with TRBJ2-1; 11 bases map to TRBD2. The CDR3 is 19 residues long. Germline V CDR1 and CDR2: LNHDA, SQIVND (reference sequence). After removal of 1 base from V and 7 bases from J, the junction contained 15 bases not matched to a gene.

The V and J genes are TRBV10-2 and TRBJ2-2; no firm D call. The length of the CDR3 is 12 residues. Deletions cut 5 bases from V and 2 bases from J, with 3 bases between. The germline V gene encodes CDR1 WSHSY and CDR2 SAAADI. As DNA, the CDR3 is TGCGCCAGCAGTTATAACACCGGGGAGCTGTTTTTT. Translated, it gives CASSYNTGELFF.

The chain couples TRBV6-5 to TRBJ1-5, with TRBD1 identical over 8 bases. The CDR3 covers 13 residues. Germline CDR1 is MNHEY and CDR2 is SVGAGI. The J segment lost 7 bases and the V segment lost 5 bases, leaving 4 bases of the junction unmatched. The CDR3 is CASSPTGAQPQHF. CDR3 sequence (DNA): TGTGCCAGCAGTCCGACAGGGGCACAGCCCCAGCATTTT.

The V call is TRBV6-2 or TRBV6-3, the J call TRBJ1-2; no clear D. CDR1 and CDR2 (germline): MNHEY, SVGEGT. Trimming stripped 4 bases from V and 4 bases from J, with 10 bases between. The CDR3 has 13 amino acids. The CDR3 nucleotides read TGTGCCAGCAGTTGGCGGCAAGGCTATGGCTACACCTTC. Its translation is CASSWRQGYGYTF.

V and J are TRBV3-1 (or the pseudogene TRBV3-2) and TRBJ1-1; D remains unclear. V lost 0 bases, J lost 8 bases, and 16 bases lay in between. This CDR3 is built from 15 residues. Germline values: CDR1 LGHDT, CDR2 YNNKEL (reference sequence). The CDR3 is CASSQDSPIPGEAFF. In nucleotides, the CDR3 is TGTGCCAGCAGCCAAGACAGTCCGATCCCCGGGGAAGCTTTCTTT.

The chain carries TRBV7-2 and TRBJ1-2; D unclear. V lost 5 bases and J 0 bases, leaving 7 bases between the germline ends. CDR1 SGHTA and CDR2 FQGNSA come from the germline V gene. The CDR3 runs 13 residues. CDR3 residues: CASSPRTNYGYTF. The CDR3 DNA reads TGTGCCAGCAGCCCCAGGACTAACTATGGCTACACCTTC.

The CDR3 DNA reads TGTGCCAGCAGCTCAGGGGACAGGGGTTATAATTCACCCCTCCACTTT. Its translation is CASSSGDRGYNSPLHF. The gene calls are TRBV5-6 and TRBJ1-6; 10 bases fit TRBD1. CDR3 size: 16 residues. V gave up 3 bases and J gave up 4 bases; unmatched junction bases: 4. Germline V lookup: CDR1 SGHDT, CDR2 YYEEEE.

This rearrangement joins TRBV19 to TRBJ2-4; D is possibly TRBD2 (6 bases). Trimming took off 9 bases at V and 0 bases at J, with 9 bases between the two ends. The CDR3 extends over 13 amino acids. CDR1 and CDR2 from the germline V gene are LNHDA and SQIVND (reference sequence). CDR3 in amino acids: CASFGGAKNIQYF. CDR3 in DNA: TGTGCCAGCTTCGGGGGAGCCAAAAACATTCAGTACTTC.

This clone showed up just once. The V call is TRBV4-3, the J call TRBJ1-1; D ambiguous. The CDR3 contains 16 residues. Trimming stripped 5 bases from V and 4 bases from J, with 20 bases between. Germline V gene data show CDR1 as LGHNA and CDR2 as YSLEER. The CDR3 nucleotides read TGCGCCAGCAGCGTCCTCGGCAGCCGGGTGGGCACTGAAGCTTTCTTT. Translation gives CASSVLGSRVGTEAFF.

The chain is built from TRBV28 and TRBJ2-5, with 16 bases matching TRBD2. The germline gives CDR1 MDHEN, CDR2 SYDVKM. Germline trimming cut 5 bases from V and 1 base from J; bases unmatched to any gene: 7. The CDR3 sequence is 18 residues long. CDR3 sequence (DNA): TGTGCCAGCAGTCCCCAGGGACTAGCGGGAGGGGGCCAAGAGACCCAGTACTTC. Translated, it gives CASSPQGLAGGGQETQYF.

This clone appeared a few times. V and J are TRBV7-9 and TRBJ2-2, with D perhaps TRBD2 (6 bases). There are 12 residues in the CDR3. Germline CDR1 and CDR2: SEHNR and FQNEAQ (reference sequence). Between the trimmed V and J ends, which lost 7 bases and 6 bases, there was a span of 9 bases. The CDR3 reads CASTSAPGELFF. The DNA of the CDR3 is TGTGCCAGCACTAGCGCACCCGGGGAGCTGTTTTTT.